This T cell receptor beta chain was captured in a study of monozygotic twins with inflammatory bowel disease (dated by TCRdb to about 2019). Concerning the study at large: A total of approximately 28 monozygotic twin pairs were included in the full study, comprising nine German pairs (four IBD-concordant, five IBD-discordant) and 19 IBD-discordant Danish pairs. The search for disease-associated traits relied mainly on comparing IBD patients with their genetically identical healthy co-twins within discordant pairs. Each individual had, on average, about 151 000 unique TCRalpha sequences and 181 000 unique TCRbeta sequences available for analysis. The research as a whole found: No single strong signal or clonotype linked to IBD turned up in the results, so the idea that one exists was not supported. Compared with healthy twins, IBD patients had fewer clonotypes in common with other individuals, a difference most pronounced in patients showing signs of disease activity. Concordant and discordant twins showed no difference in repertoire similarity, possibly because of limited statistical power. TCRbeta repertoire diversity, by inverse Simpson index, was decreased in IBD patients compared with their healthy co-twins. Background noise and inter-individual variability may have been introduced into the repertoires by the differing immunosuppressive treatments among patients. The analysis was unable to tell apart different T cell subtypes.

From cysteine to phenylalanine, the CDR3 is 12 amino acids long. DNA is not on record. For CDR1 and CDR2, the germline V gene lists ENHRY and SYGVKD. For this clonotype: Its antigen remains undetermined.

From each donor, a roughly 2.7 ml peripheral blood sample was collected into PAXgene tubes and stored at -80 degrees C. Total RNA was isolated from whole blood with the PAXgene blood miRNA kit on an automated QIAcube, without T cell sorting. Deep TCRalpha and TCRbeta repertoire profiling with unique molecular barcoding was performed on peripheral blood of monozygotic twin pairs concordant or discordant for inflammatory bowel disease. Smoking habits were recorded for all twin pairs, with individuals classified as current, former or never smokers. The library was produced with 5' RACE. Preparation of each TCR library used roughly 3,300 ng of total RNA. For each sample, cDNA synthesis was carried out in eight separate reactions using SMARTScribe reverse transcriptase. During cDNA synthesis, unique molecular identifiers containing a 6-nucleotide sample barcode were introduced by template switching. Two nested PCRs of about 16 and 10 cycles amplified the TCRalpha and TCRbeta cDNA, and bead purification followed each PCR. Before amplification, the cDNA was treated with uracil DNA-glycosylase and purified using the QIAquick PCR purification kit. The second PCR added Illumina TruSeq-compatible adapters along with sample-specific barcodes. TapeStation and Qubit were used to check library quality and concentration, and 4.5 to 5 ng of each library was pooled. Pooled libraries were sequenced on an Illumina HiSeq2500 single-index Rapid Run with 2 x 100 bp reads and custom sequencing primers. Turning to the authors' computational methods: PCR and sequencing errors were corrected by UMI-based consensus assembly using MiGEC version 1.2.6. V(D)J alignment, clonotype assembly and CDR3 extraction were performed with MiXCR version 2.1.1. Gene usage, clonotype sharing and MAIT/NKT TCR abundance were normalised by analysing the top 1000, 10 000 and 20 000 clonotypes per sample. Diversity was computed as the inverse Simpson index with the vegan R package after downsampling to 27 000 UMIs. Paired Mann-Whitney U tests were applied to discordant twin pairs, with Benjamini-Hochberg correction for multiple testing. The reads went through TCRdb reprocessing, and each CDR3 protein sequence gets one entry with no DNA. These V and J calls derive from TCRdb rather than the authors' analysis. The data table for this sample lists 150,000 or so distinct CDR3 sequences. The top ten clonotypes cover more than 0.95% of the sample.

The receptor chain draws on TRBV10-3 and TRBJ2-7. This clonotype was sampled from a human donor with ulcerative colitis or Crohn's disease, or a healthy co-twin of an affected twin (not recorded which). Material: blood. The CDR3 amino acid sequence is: CAIQASTYEQYF.